The text below deals with one T cell receptor beta chain. Its specificity is unknown. The sample belongs to a study of blood T cells in healthy people across ages. Whole-study findings and limits: Bulk PBMC profiling left naive and antigen-experienced comparisons inconclusive. TCR beta diversity, measured per million T cells, fell in a roughly linear way with age.

Next came a second PCR, run for about 7 to 12 cycles, which used a sample-barcoded 5' primer along with a J-beta primer mix. TCRdb re-called the 5' RACE reads through MiXCR, storing one row per CDR3 protein. The sample includes hundreds of thousands of distinct CDR3 sequences, 35% to 50% of them seen just once. The CDR3 is 14 residues long. CDR1 and CDR2 from the germline V gene are LGHNA and YNFKEQ. V lost 4 bases and J lost 7, with 14 bases in between. The clonotype comes from a man at least 80 years old in good health. Sequencing used blood. The rearrangement joins TRBV4-2 to TRBJ2-1; a weak D match, TRBD2 (6 bases). CDR3 region: CASSPLGRSNEQFF. The CDR3 DNA is TGTGCCAGCAGCCCCCTAGGGAGGTCTAATGAGCAGTTCTTC.